This T cell receptor (beta chain) came from a study of T cell responses to AZD1222 COVID-19 vaccine. This CDR3 has 14 amino acids. Germline CDR1 SGHNT, CDR2 YYREEE (reference sequence). The V end was cut by 0 bases, the J end by 2 bases, with 8 bases between. TCRdb's table, derived via immunoSEQ multiplex PCR, lists solely in-frame clones and lacks some. Seen here are 150,000 to 200,000 clones, 85% to 95% observed once, and the top ten hold about 0.6%. The material was peripheral blood, obtained on day 0 of AZD1222 vaccination. The chain has TRBV5-4 and TRBJ1-1; D is uncertain. This receptor was obtained from an adult in good health. DNA for the CDR3: TGTGCCAGCAGCTTGGACTCAGCTAACACTGAAGCTTTCTTT. This codes for CASSLDSANTEAFF.